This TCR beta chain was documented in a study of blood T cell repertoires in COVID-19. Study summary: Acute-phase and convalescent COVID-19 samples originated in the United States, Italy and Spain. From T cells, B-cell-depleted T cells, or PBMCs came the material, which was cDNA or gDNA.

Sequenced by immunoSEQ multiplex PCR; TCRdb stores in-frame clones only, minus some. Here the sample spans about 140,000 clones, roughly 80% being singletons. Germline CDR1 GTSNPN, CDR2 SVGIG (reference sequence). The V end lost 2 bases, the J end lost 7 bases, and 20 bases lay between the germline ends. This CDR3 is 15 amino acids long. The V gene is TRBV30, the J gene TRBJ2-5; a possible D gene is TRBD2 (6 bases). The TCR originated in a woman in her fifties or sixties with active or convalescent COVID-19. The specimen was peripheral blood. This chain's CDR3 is CAWSFPTQPGATQYF. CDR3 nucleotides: TGTGCCTGGAGTTTCCCGACACAACCGGGAGCGACCCAGTACTTC.